A selection of T cell receptor beta chains follows, all from one sample in a study of blood T cell repertoires in COVID-19. Measured with immunoSEQ multiplex PCR; TCRdb has only the in-frame clones, and not every one. The table has a few hundred thousand clones, approximately 84% seen once. Specimen: peripheral blood. The receptor set was obtained from a man in his fifties or sixties with acute or convalescent COVID-19. The CDR3 runs from the conserved cysteine through the conserved F or W. The D gene is left open where the match is weak.

cdr3_length j_call d_call v_call cdr3_nt cdr3_aa
15 TRBJ2-1 TRBD1 TRBV2 TGTGCCAGCAGTATGGGGACAGGGGGCTTCAATGAGCAGTTCTTC CASSMGTGGFNEQFF
13 TRBJ2-5 . TRBV10-3 TGTGCCATCCAGAGGGTCCAGGGGGAGACCCAGTACTTC CAIQRVQGETQYF
14 TRBJ1-4 . TRBV7-9 TGTGCCAGCAGCCCCCAACGAGCTAATGAAAAACTGTTTTTT CASSPQRANEKLFF
14 TRBJ1-2 . TRBV6-1 TGTGCCAGCAGTGAATATTCAGGCCGCCATGGCTACACCTTC CASSEYSGRHGYTF
12 TRBJ1-3 TRBD1 TRBV6-5 TGTGCCAGCCAGGGGGCAGGAAACACCATATATTTT CASQGAGNTIYF
12 TRBJ2-7 TRBD1 TRBV7-8 TGTGCCAGCAGCCCCCGGACAGGCCTCCGTTGGTTC CASSPRTGLRWF
14 TRBJ1-6 . TRBV11-2 TGTGCCAGCAGCTTAGTGGGGAGAGATTCACCCCTCCACTTT CASSLVGRDSPLHF
16 TRBJ2-4 . TRBV9 TGTGCCAGCAGCGTAGCCTTGCAGGGTTCCAAAAACATTCAGTACTTC CASSVALQGSKNIQYF
13 TRBJ1-4 TRBD1 TRBV12-5 TGTGCTAGTGGTTTAGGGACAGTGGAAAAACTGTTTTTT CASGLGTVEKLFF
15 TRBJ1-1 TRBD1 TRBV5-4 TGTGCCAGCAGCTTAGACAGGGGAGTGAACACTGAAGCTTTCTTT CASSLDRGVNTEAFF